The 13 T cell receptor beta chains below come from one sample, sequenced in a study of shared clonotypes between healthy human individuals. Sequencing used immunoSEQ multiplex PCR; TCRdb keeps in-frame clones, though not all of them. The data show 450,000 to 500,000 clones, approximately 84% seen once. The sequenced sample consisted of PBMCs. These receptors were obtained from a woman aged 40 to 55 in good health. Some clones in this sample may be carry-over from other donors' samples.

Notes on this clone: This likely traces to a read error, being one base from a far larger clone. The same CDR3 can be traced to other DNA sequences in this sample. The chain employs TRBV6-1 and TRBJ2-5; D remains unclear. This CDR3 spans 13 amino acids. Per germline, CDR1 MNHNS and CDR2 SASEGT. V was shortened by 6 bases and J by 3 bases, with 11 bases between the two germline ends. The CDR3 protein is CASRKAGEETQYF. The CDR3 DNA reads TGTGCCAGCAGAAAAGCTGGAGAAGAGACCCAGTACTTC.

The CDR3 region has the DNA TGCAGCGTTGATGGGACAGGGGGCCCCGTTCCGGATGGCTACACCTTC. Its translation: CSVDGTGGPVPDGYTF. V usage is TRBV29-1 and J usage is TRBJ1-2; 12 bases match TRBD1. V dropped 3 bases and J dropped 6; count of bases not matched to a gene: 11. CDR3 size: 16 residues. Germline CDR1 and CDR2: SQVTM and ANQGSEA.

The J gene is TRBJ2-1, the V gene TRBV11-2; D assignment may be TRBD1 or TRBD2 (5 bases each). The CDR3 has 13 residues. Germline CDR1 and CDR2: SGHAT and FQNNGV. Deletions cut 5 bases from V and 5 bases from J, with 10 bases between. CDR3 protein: CASSARDDNEQFF. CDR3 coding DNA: TGTGCCAGCAGCGCCCGGGACGACAATGAGCAGTTCTTC.

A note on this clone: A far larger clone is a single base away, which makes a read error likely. The CDR3 loop is CASRVHMNTEAFF. The CDR3 region has the DNA TGTGCCAGCAGAGTGCATATGAACACTGAAGCTTTCTTT. The rearrangement joins TRBV6-5 to TRBJ1-1; D not certain. The CDR3 covers 13 residues. Germline values: CDR1 MNHEY, CDR2 SVGAGI. Trimming left V 6 bases short and J 0 bases short, with 8 bases between.

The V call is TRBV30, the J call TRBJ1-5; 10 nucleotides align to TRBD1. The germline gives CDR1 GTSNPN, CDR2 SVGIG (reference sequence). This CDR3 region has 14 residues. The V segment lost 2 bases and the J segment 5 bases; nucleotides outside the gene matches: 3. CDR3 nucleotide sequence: TGTGCCTGGAGTTTTGGGACAGGGGATCAGCCCCAGCATTTT. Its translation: CAWSFGTGDQPQHF.

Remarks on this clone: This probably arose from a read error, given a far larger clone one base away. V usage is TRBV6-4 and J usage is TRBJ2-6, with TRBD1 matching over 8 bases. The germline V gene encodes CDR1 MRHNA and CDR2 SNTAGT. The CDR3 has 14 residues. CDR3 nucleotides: TGTGCCAGCTGTGACAGGGGAGGGGCCAACGTCCTGACTTTC. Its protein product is CASCDRGGANVLTF.

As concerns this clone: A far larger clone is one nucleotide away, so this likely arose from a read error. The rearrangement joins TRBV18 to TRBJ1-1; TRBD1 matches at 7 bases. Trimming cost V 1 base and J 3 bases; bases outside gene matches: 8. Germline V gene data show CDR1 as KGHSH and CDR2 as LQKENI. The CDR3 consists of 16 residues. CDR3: CASSPRPRGRDTEAFF. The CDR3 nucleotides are TGTGCCAGCTCACCACGACCGAGGGGGCGGGACACTGAAGCTTTCTTT.

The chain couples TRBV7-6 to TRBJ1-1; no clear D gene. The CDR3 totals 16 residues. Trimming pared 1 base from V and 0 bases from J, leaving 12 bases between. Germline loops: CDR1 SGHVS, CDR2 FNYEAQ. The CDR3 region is CASSLGQLSVNTEAFF. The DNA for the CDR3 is TGTGCCAGCAGCTTAGGCCAATTATCGGTGAACACTGAAGCTTTCTTT. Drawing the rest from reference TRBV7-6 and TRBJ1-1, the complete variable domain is GAGVSQSPRYKVTKRGQDVALRCDPISGHVSLYWYRQALGQGPEFLTYFNYEAQQDKSGLPNDRFSAERPEGSISTLTIQRTEQRDSAMYRCASSLGQLSVNTEAFFGQGTRLTVV.

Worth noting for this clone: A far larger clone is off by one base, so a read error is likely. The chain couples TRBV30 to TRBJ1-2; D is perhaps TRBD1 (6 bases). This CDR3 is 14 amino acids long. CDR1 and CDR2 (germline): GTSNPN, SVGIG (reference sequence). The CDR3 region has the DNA TGTGCCTGGAGTGTACTGTCGGGGGCGGGTGGCTACATCTTC. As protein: CAWSVLSGAGGYIF. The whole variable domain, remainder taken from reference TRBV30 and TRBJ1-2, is SQTIHQWPATLVQPVGSPLSLECTVEGTSNPNLYWYRQAAGRGLQLLFYSVGIGQISSEVPQNLSASRPQDRQFILSSKKLLLSDSGFYLCAWSVLSGAGGYIFGSGTRLTVV.

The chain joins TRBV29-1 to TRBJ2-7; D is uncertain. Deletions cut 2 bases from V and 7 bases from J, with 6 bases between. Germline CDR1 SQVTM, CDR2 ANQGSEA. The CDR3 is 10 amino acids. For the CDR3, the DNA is TGCAGCGTTGAACAATTAGAGCAGTACTTC. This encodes CSVEQLEQYF.

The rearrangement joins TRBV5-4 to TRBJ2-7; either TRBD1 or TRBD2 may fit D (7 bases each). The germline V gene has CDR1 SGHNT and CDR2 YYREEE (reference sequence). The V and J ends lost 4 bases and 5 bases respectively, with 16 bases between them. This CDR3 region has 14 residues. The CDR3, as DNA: TGTGCCAGCAGCCCAGGGGGGGGATGGGACGAGCAGTACTTC. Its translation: CASSPGGGWDEQYF. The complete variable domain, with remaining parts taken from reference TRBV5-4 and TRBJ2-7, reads ETGVTQSPTHLIKTRGQQVTLRCSSQSGHNTVSWYQQALGQGPQFIFQYYREEENGRGNFPPRFSGLQFPNYSSELNVNALELDDSALYLCASSPGGGWDEQYFGPGTRLTVT.

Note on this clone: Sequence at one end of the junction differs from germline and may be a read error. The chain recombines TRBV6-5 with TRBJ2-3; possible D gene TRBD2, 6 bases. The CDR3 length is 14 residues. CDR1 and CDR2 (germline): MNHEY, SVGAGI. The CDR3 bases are TGTGCCACCAGTGCGGAGGGTACCCGGGATACGCAGTATTTT. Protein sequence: CATSAEGTRDTQYF.

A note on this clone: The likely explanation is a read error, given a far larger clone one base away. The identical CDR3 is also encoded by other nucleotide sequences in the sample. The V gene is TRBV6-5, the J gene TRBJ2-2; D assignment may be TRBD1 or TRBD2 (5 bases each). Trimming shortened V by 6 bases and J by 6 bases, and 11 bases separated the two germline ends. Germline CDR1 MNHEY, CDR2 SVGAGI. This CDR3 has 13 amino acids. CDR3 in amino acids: CASSTGDAGELFF. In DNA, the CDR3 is TGTGCCAGCAGCACTGGGGACGCCGGGGAGCTGTTTTTT.